The T cell receptor (beta chain) under discussion was sequenced for a study of CD8 T cells in ankylosing spondylitis. In this sample, this clonotype turned up a few times. Its antigen remains unidentified. Study observations and caveats: Reported data indicate significant enrichment of disease-linked clones within matched ankylosing spondylitis synovial fluid.

Each CDR3 protein is one row after TCRdb ran MiXCR on the 5' RACE reads. This sample yields some 270,000 distinct CDR3 sequences, of which roughly a third are seen a single time; 3.5% to 4.5% belongs to the top ten. Germline loops: CDR1 DFQATT, CDR2 SNEGSKA (reference sequence). The CDR3 sequence is 14 residues long. V lost 2 bases and J lost 4; bases outside the gene matches: 8. The chain is built from TRBV20-1 and TRBJ2-7; 7 bases align to TRBD1. Sequencing was carried out using blood, either unsorted or a sorted T cell fraction (not recorded which). This clonotype originated in a male donor with ankylosing spondylitis or in good health (not recorded which). CDR3 sequence (DNA): TGCAGTGCTAGAACCTCACTGACAGGGTACGAGCAGTACTTC. The encoded protein is CSARTSLTGYEQYF.